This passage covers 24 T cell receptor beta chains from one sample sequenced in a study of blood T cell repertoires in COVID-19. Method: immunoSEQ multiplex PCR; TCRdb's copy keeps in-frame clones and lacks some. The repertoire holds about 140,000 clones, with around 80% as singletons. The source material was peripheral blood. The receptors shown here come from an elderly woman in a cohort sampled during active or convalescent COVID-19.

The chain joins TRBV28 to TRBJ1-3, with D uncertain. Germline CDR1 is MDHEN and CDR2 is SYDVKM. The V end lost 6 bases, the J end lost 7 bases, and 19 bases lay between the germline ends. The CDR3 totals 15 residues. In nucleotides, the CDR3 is TGTGCCAGCAGACCCACCTCCTCCCGAGGGAACACCATATATTTT. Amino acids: CASRPTSSRGNTIYF.

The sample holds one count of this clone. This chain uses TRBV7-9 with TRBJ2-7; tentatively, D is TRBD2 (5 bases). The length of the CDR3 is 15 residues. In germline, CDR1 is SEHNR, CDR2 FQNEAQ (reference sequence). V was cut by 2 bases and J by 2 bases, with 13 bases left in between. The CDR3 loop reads CASSLRGGGPYEQYF. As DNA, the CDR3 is TGTGCCAGCAGCTTACGAGGAGGCGGACCCTACGAGCAGTACTTC.

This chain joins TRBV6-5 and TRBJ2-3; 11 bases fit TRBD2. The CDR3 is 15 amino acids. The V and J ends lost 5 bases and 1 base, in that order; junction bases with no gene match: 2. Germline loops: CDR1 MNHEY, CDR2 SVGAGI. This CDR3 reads CASSPTSGGTDTQYF. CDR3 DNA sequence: TGTGCCAGCAGTCCGACTAGCGGGGGCACAGATACGCAGTATTTT.

CDR3 amino acids: CASSMGQSYGYTF. The CDR3 DNA reads as TGTGCCAGCAGCATGGGACAGAGCTATGGCTACACCTTC. The chain is built from TRBV7-2 and TRBJ1-2, with 7 bases that match TRBD1. V shed 5 bases, J shed 4 bases, and the junction held 4 bases outside the gene matches. CDR1 is SGHTA and CDR2 is FQGNSA in the germline V gene. This CDR3 spans 13 amino acids.

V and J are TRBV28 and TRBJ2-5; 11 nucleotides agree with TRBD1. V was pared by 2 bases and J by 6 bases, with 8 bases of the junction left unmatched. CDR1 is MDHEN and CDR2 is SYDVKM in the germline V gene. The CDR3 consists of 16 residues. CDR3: CASSLIGQGAQKTQYF. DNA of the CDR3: TGTGCCAGCAGTTTAATCGGACAGGGGGCGCAGAAGACCCAGTACTTC.

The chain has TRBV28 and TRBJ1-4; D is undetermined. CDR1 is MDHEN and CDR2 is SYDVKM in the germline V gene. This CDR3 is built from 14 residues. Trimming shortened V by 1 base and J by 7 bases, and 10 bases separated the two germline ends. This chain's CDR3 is CASSLYSISEKLFF. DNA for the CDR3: TGTGCCAGCAGTTTATACAGCATTAGTGAAAAACTGTTTTTT.

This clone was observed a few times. DNA of the CDR3: TGTGCCAGCAGCCAAGCTGTGACAGGGGAATACGAGCAGTACTTC. As protein: CASSQAVTGEYEQYF. The rearrangement joins TRBV3-1 (or the pseudogene TRBV3-2) to TRBJ2-7, with TRBD1 matching over 8 bases. The CDR3 loop spans 15 amino acids. V trimming: 1 base; J trimming: 4 bases; junction bases outside the gene matches: 6. CDR1 and CDR2 from the germline V gene are LGHDT and YNNKEL (reference sequence).

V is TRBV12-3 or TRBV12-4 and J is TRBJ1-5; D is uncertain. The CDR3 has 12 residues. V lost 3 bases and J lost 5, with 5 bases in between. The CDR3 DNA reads TGTGCCAGCAGTTTGGGAGATCAGCCCCAGCATTTT. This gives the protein CASSLGDQPQHF.

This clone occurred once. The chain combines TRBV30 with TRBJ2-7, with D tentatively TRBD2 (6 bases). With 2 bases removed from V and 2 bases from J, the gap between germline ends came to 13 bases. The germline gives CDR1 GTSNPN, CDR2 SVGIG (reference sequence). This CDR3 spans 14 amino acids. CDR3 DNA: TGTGCCTGGAGTCCGGCTAGCGAGCCCTACGAGCAGTACTTC. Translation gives CAWSPASEPYEQYF.

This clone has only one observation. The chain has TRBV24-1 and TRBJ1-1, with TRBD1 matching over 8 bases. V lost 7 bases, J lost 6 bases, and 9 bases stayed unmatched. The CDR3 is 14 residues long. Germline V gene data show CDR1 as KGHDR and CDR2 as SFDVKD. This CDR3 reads CATSPGQGRAEAFF. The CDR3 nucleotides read TGTGCCACCAGCCCCGGACAGGGAAGGGCTGAAGCTTTCTTT.

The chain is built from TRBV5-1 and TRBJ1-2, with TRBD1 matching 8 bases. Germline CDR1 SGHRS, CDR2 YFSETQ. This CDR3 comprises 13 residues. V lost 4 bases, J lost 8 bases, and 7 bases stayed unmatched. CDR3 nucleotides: TGCGCCAGCAGCACGTGGACAGGGATCGGCTACACCTTC. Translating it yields CASSTWTGIGYTF.

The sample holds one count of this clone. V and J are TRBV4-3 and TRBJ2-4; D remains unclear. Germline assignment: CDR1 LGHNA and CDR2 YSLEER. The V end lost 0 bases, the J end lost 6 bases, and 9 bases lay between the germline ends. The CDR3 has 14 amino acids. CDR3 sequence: CASSQEAGLNIQYF. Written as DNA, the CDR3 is TGCGCCAGCAGCCAAGAGGCAGGATTAAACATTCAGTACTTC.

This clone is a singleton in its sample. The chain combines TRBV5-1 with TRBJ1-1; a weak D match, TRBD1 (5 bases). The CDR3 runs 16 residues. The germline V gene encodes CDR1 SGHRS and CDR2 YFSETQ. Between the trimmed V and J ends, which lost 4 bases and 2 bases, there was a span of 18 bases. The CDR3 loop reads CASSDTPGGTNTEAFF. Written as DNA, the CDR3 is TGCGCCAGCAGCGACACCCCCGGAGGGACCAACACTGAAGCTTTCTTT. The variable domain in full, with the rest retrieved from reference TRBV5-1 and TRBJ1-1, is KAGVTQTPRYLIKTRGQQVTLSCSPISGHRSVSWYQQTPGQGLQFLFEYFSETQRNKGNFPGRFSGRQFSNSRSEMNVSTLELGDSALYLCASSDTPGGTNTEAFFGQGTRLTVV.

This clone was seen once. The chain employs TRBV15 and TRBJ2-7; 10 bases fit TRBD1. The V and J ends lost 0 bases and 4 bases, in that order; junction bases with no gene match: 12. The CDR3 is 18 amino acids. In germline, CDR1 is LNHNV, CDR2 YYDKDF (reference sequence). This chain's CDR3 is CATSRDLGDRGRRYEQYV. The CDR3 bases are TGTGCCACCAGCAGAGATCTAGGGGACAGGGGCCGGCGGTACGAGCAGTACGTC.

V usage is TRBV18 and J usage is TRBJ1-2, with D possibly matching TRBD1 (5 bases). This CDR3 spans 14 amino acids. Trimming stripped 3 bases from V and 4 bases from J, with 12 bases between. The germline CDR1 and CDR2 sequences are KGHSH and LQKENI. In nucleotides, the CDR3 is TGTGCCAGCTCACCGGGCCGGGACTCCTATGGCTACACCTTC. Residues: CASSPGRDSYGYTF.

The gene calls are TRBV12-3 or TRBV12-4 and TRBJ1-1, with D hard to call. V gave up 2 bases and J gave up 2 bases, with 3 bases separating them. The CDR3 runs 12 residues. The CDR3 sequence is CASSLLNTEAFF. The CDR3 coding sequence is TGTGCCAGCAGTTTATTAAACACTGAAGCTTTCTTT.

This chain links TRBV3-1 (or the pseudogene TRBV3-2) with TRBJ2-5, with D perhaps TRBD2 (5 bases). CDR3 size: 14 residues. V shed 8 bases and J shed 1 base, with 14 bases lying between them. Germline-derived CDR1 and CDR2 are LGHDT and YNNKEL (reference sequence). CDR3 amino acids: CASSGWVSQETQYF. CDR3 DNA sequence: TGTGCCAGCTCGGGGTGGGTCAGCCAAGAGACCCAGTACTTC.

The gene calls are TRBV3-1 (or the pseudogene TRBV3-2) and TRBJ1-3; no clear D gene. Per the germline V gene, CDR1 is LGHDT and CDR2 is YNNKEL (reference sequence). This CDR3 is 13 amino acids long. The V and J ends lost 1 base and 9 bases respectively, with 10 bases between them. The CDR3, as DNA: TGTGCCAGCAGCCAAGTCTTGGGGAGCACCATATATTTT. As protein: CASSQVLGSTIYF.

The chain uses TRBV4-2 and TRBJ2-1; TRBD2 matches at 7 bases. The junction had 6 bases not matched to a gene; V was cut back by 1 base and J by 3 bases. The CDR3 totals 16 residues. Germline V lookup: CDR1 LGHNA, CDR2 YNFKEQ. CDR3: CASSQVPAGNYNEQFF. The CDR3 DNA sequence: TGTGCCAGCAGCCAAGTCCCAGCGGGGAACTACAATGAGCAGTTCTTC.

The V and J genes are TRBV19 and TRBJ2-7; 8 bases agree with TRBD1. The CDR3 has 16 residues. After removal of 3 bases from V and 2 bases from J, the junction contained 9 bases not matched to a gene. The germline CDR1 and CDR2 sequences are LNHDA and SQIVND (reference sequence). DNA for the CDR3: TGTGCCAGTAGTATCTACCTTGGACAGGGCACCTACGAGCAGTACTTC. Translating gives CASSIYLGQGTYEQYF. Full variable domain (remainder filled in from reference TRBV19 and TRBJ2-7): DGGITQSPKYLFRKEGQNVTLSCEQNLNHDAMYWYRQDPGQGLRLIYYSQIVNDFQKGDIAEGYSVSREKKESFPLTVTSAQKNPTAFYLCASSIYLGQGTYEQYFGPGTRLTVT.

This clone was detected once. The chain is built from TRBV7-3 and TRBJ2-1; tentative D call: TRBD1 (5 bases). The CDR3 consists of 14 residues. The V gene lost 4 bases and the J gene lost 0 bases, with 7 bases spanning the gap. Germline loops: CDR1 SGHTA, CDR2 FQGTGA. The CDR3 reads CASSSTVSYNEQFF. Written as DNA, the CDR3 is TGTGCCAGCAGCTCGACAGTCTCCTACAATGAGCAGTTCTTC. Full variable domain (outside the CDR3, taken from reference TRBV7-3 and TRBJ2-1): GAGVSQTPSNKVTEKGKYVELRCDPISGHTALYWYRQSLGQGPEFLIYFQGTGAADDSGLPNDRFFAVRPEGSVSTLKIQRTERGDSAVYLCASSSTVSYNEQFFGPGTRLTVL.

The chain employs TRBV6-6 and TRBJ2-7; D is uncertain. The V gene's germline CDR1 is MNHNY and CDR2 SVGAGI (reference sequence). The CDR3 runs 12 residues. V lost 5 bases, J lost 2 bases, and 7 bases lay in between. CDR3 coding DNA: TGTGCCAGCAGTGGGCACACCTACGAGCAGTACGTC. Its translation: CASSGHTYEQYV.

The CDR3 DNA reads TGCGCCAGCAGCCAAGACCAACAGGAGGGCACTGAAGCTTTCTTT. Amino acid sequence: CASSQDQQEGTEAFF. The V and J genes are TRBV4-3 and TRBJ1-1; D perhaps matches TRBD1 (5 bases). The CDR3 is 15 amino acids. From germline, CDR1 is LGHNA and CDR2 YSLEER. V was cut by 0 bases and J by 4 bases, with 12 bases left in between.

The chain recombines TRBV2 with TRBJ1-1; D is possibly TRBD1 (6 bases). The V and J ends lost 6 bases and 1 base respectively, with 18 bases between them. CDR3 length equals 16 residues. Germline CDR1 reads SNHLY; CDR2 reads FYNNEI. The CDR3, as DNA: TGTGCCAGCAGCGAACCCAGGGGAAGCAGGAACACTGAAGCTTTCTTT. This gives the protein CASSEPRGSRNTEAFF. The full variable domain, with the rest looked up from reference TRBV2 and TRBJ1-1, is EPEVTQTPSHQVTQMGQEVILRCVPISNHLYFYWYRQILGQKVEFLVSFYNNEISEKSEIFDDQFSVERPDGSNFTLKIRSTKLEDSAMYFCASSEPRGSRNTEAFFGQGTRLTVV.